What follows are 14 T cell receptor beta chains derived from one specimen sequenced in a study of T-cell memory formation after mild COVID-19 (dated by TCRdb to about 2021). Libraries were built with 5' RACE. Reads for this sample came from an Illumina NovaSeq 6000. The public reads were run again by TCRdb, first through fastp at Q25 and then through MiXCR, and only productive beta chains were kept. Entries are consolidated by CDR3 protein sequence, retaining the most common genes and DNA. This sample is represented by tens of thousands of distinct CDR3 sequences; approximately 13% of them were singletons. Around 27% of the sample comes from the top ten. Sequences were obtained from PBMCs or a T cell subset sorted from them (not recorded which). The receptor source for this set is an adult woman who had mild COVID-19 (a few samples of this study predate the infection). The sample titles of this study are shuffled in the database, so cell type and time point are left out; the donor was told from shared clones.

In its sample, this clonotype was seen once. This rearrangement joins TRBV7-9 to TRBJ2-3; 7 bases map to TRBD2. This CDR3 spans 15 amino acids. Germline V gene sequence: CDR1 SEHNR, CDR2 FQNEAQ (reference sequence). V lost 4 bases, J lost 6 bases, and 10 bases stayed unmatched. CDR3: CASSSGPREADTQYF. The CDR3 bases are TGTGCCAGCAGCTCCGGGCCCCGGGAGGCCGATACGCAGTATTTT. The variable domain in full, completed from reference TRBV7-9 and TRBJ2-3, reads DTGVSQNPRHKITKRGQNVTFRCDPISEHNRLYWYRQTLGQGPEFLTYFQNEAQLEKSRLLSDRFSAERPKGSFSTLEIQRTEQGDSAMYLCASSSGPREADTQYFGPGTRLTVL.

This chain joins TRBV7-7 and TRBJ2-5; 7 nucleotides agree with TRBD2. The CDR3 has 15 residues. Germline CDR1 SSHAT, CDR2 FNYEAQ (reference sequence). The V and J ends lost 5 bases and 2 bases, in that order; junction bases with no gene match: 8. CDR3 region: CASSPGGYFQETQYF. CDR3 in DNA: TGTGCCAGCAGCCCCGGGGGGTACTTTCAAGAGACCCAGTACTTC. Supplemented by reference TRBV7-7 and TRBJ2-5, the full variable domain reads GAGVSQSPRYKVTKRGQDVTLRCDPISSHATLYWYQQALGQGPEFLTYFNYEAQPDKSGLPSDRFSAERPEGSISTLTIQRTEQRDSAMYRCASSPGGYFQETQYFGPGTRLLVL.

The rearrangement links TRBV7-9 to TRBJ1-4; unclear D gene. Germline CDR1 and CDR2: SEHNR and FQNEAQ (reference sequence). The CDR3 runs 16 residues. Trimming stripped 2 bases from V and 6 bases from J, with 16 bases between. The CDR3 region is CASSLKAYQRDEKLFF. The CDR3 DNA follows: TGTGCCAGCAGCTTAAAGGCTTACCAGCGGGATGAAAAACTGTTTTTT.

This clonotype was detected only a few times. CDR3 protein: CASSVAGNYEQYF. Written as DNA, the CDR3 is TGTGCCAGCAGCGTAGCGGGCAACTACGAGCAGTACTTC. This chain joins TRBV9 and TRBJ2-7; D is ambiguous. CDR1 is SGDLS and CDR2 is YYNGEE in the germline V gene. This CDR3 contains 13 residues. Trimming took 0 bases from V and 3 from J, leaving 7 bases between them.

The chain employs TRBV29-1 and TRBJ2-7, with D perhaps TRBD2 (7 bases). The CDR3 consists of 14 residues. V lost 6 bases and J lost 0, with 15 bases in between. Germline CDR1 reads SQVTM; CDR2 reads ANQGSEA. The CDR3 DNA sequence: TGCAGCGTGGGAGGGGGGGAGGACTCCTACGAGCAGTACTTC. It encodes CSVGGGEDSYEQYF.

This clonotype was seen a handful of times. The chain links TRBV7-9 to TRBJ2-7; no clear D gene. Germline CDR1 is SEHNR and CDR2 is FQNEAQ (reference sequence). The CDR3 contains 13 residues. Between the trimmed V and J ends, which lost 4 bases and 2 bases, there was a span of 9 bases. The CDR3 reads CASSSLGAYEQYF. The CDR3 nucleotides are TGTGCCAGCAGCTCCCTAGGAGCCTACGAGCAGTACTTC.

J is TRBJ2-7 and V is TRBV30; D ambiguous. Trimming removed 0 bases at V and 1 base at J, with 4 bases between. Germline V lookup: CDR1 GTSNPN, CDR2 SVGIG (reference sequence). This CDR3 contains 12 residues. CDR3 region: CAWSVISYEQYF. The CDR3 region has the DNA TGTGCCTGGAGTGTCATATCCTACGAGCAGTACTTC.

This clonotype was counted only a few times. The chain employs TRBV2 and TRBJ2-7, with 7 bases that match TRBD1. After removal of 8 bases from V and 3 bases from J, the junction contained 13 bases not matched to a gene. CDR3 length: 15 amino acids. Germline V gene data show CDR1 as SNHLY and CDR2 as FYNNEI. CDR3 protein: CASWDKDRTYYEQYF. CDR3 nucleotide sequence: TGTGCCAGCTGGGATAAGGACAGGACTTACTACGAGCAGTACTTC.

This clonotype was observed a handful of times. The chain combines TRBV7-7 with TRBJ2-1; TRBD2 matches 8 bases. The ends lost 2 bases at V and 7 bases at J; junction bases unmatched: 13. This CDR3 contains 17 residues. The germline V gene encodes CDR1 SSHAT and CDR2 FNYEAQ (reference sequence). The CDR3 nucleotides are TGTGCCAGCAGCTTATCCGCCTTCGGGGGGGCTTGGAATGAGCAGTTCTTC. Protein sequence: CASSLSAFGGAWNEQFF.

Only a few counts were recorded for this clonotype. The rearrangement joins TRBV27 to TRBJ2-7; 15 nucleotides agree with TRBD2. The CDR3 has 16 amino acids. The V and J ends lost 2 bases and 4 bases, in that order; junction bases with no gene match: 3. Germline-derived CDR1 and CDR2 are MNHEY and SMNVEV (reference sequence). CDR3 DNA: TGTGCCAGCAGTTTAACCGGGACTAGCGGGGGGTACGAGCAGTACTTC. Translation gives CASSLTGTSGGYEQYF.

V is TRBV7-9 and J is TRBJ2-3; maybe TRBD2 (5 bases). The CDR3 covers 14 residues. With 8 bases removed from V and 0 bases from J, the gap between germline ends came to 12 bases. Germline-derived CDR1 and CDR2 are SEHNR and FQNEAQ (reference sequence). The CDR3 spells CASHGSGSTDTQYF. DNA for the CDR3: TGTGCCAGCCATGGAAGCGGAAGCACAGATACGCAGTATTTT.

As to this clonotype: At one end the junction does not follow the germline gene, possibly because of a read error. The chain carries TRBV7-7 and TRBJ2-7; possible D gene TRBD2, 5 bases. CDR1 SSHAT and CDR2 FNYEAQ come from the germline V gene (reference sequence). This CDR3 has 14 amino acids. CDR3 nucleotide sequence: TGTGCTAGCAGCTTAGCGACATTGTCCTACGAGCAGTACTTC. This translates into CASSLATLSYEQYF.

CDR3 nucleotide sequence: TGTGCCAGCAGCGCCGGGACAGTAATTGGCTACACCTTC. Protein sequence: CASSAGTVIGYTF. This sequence joins TRBV13 and TRBJ1-2, with 7 bases matching TRBD1. Germline lookup yields CDR1 PRHDT and CDR2 FYEKMQ (reference sequence). The V gene end was trimmed by 5 bases and the J gene end by 7 bases; junction bases not matched to a gene: 7. This CDR3 is 13 amino acids long.

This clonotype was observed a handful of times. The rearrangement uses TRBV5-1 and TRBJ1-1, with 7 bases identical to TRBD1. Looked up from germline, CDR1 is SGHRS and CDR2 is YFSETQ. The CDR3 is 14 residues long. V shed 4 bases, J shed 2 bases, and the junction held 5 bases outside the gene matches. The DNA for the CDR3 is TGCGCCAGCAGCCAAAGACAGGGAAACACTGAAGCTTTCTTT. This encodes CASSQRQGNTEAFF.